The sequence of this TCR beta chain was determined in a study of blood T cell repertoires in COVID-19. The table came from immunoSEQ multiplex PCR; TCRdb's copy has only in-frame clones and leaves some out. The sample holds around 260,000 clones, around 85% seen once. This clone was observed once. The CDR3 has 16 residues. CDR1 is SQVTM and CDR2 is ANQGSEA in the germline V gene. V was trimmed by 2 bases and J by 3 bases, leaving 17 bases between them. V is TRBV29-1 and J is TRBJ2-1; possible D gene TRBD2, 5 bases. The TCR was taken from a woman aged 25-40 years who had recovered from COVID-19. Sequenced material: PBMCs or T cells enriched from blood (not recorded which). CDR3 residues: CSVESRRGLGYNEQFF. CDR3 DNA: TGCAGCGTTGAATCGCGCCGGGGATTGGGCTACAATGAGCAGTTCTTC.